This T cell receptor (beta chain) was sequenced in a study of T cells in Graves' hyperthyroidism and ophthalmopathy. RNA transcripts served as the template for amplifying TCR beta CDR3 regions. With the HTBI primer set, the TCR CDR3 went through a first round of RT-PCR. TCRdb independently ran MiXCR on the multiplex PCR reads; one entry per CDR3 protein. The sample comprises roughly 600,000 distinct CDR3 sequences, roughly 14% of which are singletons, and about an eighth rests with the top ten. Trimming left V 0 bases short and J 9 bases short, with 24 bases between. Germline V gene lookup returns CDR1 SEHNR and CDR2 FQNEAQ (reference sequence). The CDR3 contains 18 residues. Exclusions: uncontrolled infection, other autoimmune disease, pregnancy, lactation. Whole-study findings and limits: Appearing also in blood were most of the thyroid clonotypes expanded above 0.001. Ophthalmopathy, which appeared later, was predicted by the model a median roughly 6.5 months before onset.

This clonotype appeared many times. Its antigen is not known. The chain has TRBV7-9 and TRBJ2-1; possible D gene TRBD2, 6 bases. The sequence came from a woman in her fifties or sixties with Graves' ophthalmopathy. The sample consisted of blood. CDR3 residues: CASSLAPPRLERGGEQFF. In nucleotides, the CDR3 is TGTGCCAGCAGCTTAGCCCCCCCCAGACTAGAGAGGGGCGGTGAGCAGTTCTTC.